This T cell receptor beta chain was identified in a study of cytomegalovirus exposure and HLA in healthy donors. With 60 Vbeta and 13 Jbeta primers, the PCR was carried out. Sequenced by immunoSEQ multiplex PCR; TCRdb stores in-frame clones only, minus some. The profile shows under 200,000 clones, 70% to 85% of them singletons. This clone appeared a few times. This clonotype originated in a woman aged 35 to 49 in good health and CMV-seronegative. Sequencing input: PBMCs.

The CDR3 DNA is TGTGCCAGCAGTGGACAGGGGAGGACTGAAGCTTTCTTT. This translates into CASSGQGRTEAFF. The V gene is TRBV2, the J gene TRBJ1-1; 8 positions match TRBD1. Losses at the gene ends were 4 bases for V and 5 bases for J; bases not matched to a gene: 3. The CDR3 length is 13 residues. Germline V gives CDR1 SNHLY, CDR2 FYNNEI.